Presented here are 4 T cell receptor beta chains from one specimen sequenced in a study of blood T cell repertoires in COVID-19. This table comes from immunoSEQ multiplex PCR, and its TCRdb copy is limited to in-frame clones, with some not included. The sample lists 120,000 to 150,000 clones, about 85% occurring once. The sample comprised peripheral blood. These receptors all stem from a human donor with acute or convalescent COVID-19. The donor label of this sample is uncertain.

The CDR3 region is CASSSRARGQADYGYTF. For the CDR3, the DNA is TGTGCCAGCAGTTCTCGGGCCAGAGGACAGGCAGACTATGGCTACACCTTC. The chain combines TRBV28 with TRBJ1-2, with 7 bases aligning to TRBD1. The length of the CDR3 is 17 residues. Germline V gene lookup returns CDR1 MDHEN and CDR2 SYDVKM. With V trimmed by 4 bases and J by 3 bases, 14 bases remained unmatched.

The CDR3 DNA reads TGCGCCAGCAGCCAAGACGGAGTCGCGAACACCGGGGAGCTGTTTTTT. Protein sequence: CASSQDGVANTGELFF. This rearrangement joins TRBV4-3 to TRBJ2-2; D not resolved. The CDR3 extends over 16 amino acids. CDR1 LGHNA and CDR2 YSLEER come from the germline V gene. V was pared by 0 bases and J by 0 bases, with 8 bases between.

The chain couples TRBV5-1 to TRBJ1-3; the D is unclear. V dropped 0 bases and J dropped 4 bases, with 11 bases sitting between them. The germline gives CDR1 SGHRS, CDR2 YFSETQ. The CDR3 runs to 15 residues. For the CDR3, the DNA is TGCGCCAGCAGCTTGGCCGGGGAGGGAGGAAACACCATATATTTT. Translation: CASSLAGEGGNTIYF. The whole variable domain, filled in from reference TRBV5-1 and TRBJ1-3, reads KAGVTQTPRYLIKTRGQQVTLSCSPISGHRSVSWYQQTPGQGLQFLFEYFSETQRNKGNFPGRFSGRQFSNSRSEMNVSTLELGDSALYLCASSLAGEGGNTIYFGEGSWLTVV.

V gene TRBV5-1 combines with J gene TRBJ2-1; D possibly corresponds to TRBD2 (6 bases). The V and J ends lost 4 bases and 2 bases respectively, with 16 bases between them. Germline CDR1 reads SGHRS; CDR2 reads YFSETQ. The CDR3 spans 16 residues. The CDR3 coding sequence is TGCGCCAGCAGCCTGATGGAACGGAGGGCCTACAATGAGCAGTTCTTC. The encoded protein is CASSLMERRAYNEQFF.